The 20 T cell receptor beta chains below were found in one sample sequenced in a study of T-cell reconstitution after alpha-beta-depleted transplantation in children. Unique molecular identifiers were incorporated when the TCRbeta library was constructed. A single record per CDR3 protein comes from TCRdb applying MiXCR to the PCR reads. The sample has roughly 220,000 distinct CDR3 sequences, around 8.9% seen once. The specimen comprised PBMCs from the stem cell graft donor, sampled from the stem cell graft. These receptors were collected from a human donor who donated a stem cell graft to a child with SCID.

This clonotype has a count of ten or more. This chain joins TRBV20-1 and TRBJ1-6; D uncertain. The germline V and J ends were trimmed by 0 bases and 6 bases, with 12 bases remaining between them. Germline values: CDR1 DFQATT, CDR2 SNEGSKA (reference sequence). This CDR3 comprises 15 residues. CDR3 region: CSARDRHYPNSPLHF. The DNA for the CDR3 is TGCAGTGCTAGAGATAGGCACTACCCTAATTCACCCCTCCACTTT.

This clonotype appeared many times. The rearrangement uses TRBV5-1 and TRBJ2-1; no clear D. The CDR3 runs 15 residues. V dropped 0 bases and J dropped 5 bases, with 12 bases sitting between them. Germline lookup yields CDR1 SGHRS and CDR2 YFSETQ. CDR3 region: CASSLASSLNNEQFF. CDR3 in DNA: TGCGCCAGCAGCTTGGCGTCTTCCCTTAACAATGAGCAGTTCTTC.

The chain has TRBV11-2 and TRBJ1-5; tentatively, D is TRBD1 (6 bases). Germline V CDR1 and CDR2: SGHAT, FQNNGV. The CDR3 has 18 residues. V lost 4 bases, J lost 0 bases, and 19 bases lay in between. The CDR3 reads CASSSWTAKSYSNQPQHF. CDR3 coding DNA: TGTGCCAGCAGCTCATGGACAGCCAAATCCTATAGCAATCAGCCCCAGCATTTT.

This clonotype was recorded at least ten times. The gene calls are TRBV4-2 and TRBJ1-1; no clear D gene. V was clipped by 1 base and J by 6 bases, with 6 bases between them. The CDR3 has 12 amino acids. Germline V gene lookup returns CDR1 LGHNA and CDR2 YNFKEQ. CDR3 in DNA: TGTGCCAGCAGCCAAGGTCGGGCTGAAGCTTTCTTT. The encoded protein is CASSQGRAEAFF.

The table lists this clonotype with many counts. V usage is TRBV20-1 and J usage is TRBJ1-4; D is unclear. The CDR3 consists of 13 residues. Germline CDR1 is DFQATT and CDR2 is SNEGSKA (reference sequence). Deletions cut 6 bases from V and 7 bases from J, with 15 bases between. DNA of the CDR3: TGCAGTGCCGAGGACGTCCTGGGTGAAAAACTGTTTTTT. Amino acid sequence: CSAEDVLGEKLFF.

The rearrangement uses TRBV20-1 and TRBJ2-3; D unresolved. CDR1 DFQATT and CDR2 SNEGSKA come from the germline V gene (reference sequence). The CDR3 covers 12 residues. V lost 6 bases and J 2 bases, leaving 9 bases between the germline ends. Here the CDR3 reads CSAEPYTDTQYF. The CDR3, as DNA: TGCAGTGCGGAGCCCTACACAGATACGCAGTATTTT.

Many counts were recorded for this clonotype. This chain links TRBV7-8 with TRBJ2-5; D is perhaps TRBD2 (5 bases). Looked up from germline, CDR1 is SGHVS and CDR2 is FQNEAQ. V lost 1 base and J 7 bases, leaving 10 bases between the germline ends. This CDR3 has 13 amino acids. CDR3 sequence reads: CASSLVRTGTQYF. The CDR3 nucleotides are TGTGCCAGCAGCTTAGTCAGGACTGGGACCCAGTACTTC.

With respect to this clonotype: This clone may be a read error of a much larger clone one base away. This chain uses TRBV20-1 with TRBJ2-1; possibly TRBD1 or TRBD2 for D (5 bases each). Germline CDR1 is DFQATT and CDR2 is SNEGSKA (reference sequence). The CDR3 consists of 11 residues. Trimming stripped 1 base from V and 12 bases from J, with 10 bases between. DNA for the CDR3: TGCAGTGCTAGAGCGGGGCCAGGGCAGTTCTTC. Its translation: CSARAGPGQFF.

This clonotype was observed at least ten times. The J gene is TRBJ2-3, the V gene TRBV5-1; no clear D. V dropped 4 bases and J dropped 5 bases, with 11 bases sitting between them. This CDR3 has 13 residues. CDR1 SGHRS and CDR2 YFSETQ come from the germline V gene. The chain's CDR3 is CASSLLAKDTQYF. The CDR3 DNA is TGCGCCAGCAGCCTACTGGCCAAAGATACGCAGTATTTT.

This clonotype was counted many times. The chain joins TRBV5-1 to TRBJ2-7; maybe TRBD1 (7 bases). The V end was cut by 4 bases, the J end by 4 bases, with 21 bases between. In germline, CDR1 is SGHRS, CDR2 YFSETQ. The CDR3 consists of 16 residues. CDR3 nucleotide sequence: TGCGCCAGCAGCCCCTACCCGACAGGGAGGTCTTACGAGCAGTACTTC. Translation gives CASSPYPTGRSYEQYF.

This clonotype appeared many times. V is TRBV5-1 and J is TRBJ2-6, with TRBD1 matching 7 bases. The CDR3 contains 16 residues. Germline lookup yields CDR1 SGHRS and CDR2 YFSETQ. The trim removed 2 bases at V and 4 bases at J, leaving 6 bases unmatched. CDR3 sequence: CASSLRTGEGANVLTF. The CDR3 DNA is TGCGCCAGCAGCTTACGAACAGGGGAGGGGGCCAACGTCCTGACTTTC. Using reference TRBV5-1 and TRBJ2-6 for the parts outside the CDR3, the full variable domain is KAGVTQTPRYLIKTRGQQVTLSCSPISGHRSVSWYQQTPGQGLQFLFEYFSETQRNKGNFPGRFSGRQFSNSRSEMNVSTLELGDSALYLCASSLRTGEGANVLTFGAGSRLTVL.

This clonotype was found many times. The chain combines TRBV5-1 with TRBJ2-5; the D is unclear. Trimming left V 3 bases short and J 0 bases short, with 3 bases between. The CDR3 covers 12 residues. Germline V gives CDR1 SGHRS, CDR2 YFSETQ. CDR3 sequence reads: CASSWNQETQYF. The CDR3 DNA follows: TGCGCCAGCAGCTGGAACCAAGAGACCCAGTACTTC.

This clonotype was found many times. V and J are TRBV12-3 or TRBV12-4 and TRBJ2-1, with 13 bases fitting TRBD2. The V gene end was trimmed by 6 bases and the J gene end by 5 bases; junction bases not matched to a gene: 4. The CDR3 length is 15 residues. DNA for the CDR3: TGTGCCAGCAGGGAAGGACTAGCGGGGGACAATGAGCAGTTCTTC. It specifies CASREGLAGDNEQFF.

This clonotype has ten or more counts. The chain carries TRBV10-3 and TRBJ2-3, with 7 bases that match TRBD1. The CDR3 covers 14 residues. Germline loops: CDR1 ENHRY, CDR2 SYGVKD. The V and J ends lost 6 bases and 1 base, in that order; junction bases with no gene match: 4. The CDR3 nucleotides read TGTGCCATCAGACAGGGGCAGGGCACAGATACGCAGTATTTT. This sequence encodes CAIRQGQGTDTQYF.

This clonotype was seen repeatedly, ten times or more. The chain recombines TRBV10-3 with TRBJ2-4; 9 bases map to TRBD1. In germline, CDR1 is ENHRY, CDR2 SYGVKD. V lost 2 bases, J lost 6 bases, and 2 bases stayed unmatched. CDR3 length equals 14 residues. The CDR3 is CAISEVGQGNIQYF. The CDR3 DNA follows: TGTGCCATCAGTGAGGTGGGACAGGGAAACATTCAGTACTTC.

This clonotype has a handful of counts. V and J are TRBV27 and TRBJ2-6, with D possibly TRBD1 on 6 matching bases. The CDR3 is 19 residues long. The germline CDR1 and CDR2 sequences are MNHEY and SMNVEV (reference sequence). The V and J ends lost 4 bases and 0 bases respectively, with 19 bases between them. This CDR3 reads CASSSRAAGAPSGANVLTF. The CDR3 DNA follows: TGTGCCAGCAGTTCGAGGGCTGCAGGGGCCCCCTCTGGGGCCAACGTCCTGACTTTC.

V is TRBV20-1 and J is TRBJ2-5; 9 nucleotides align to TRBD2. From germline, CDR1 is DFQATT and CDR2 SNEGSKA (reference sequence). The CDR3 sequence is 15 residues long. Germline trimming cut 5 bases from V and 2 bases from J; bases unmatched to any gene: 9. CDR3 residues: CSALSPGLAQETQYF. CDR3 bases: TGCAGTGCTCTTTCCCCGGGACTAGCTCAAGAGACCCAGTACTTC.

This clonotype showed up many times. In nucleotides, the CDR3 is TGCAGCGTTACATGGGGCCTCTACGAGCAGTACTTC. Residues: CSVTWGLYEQYF. The V and J genes are TRBV29-1 and TRBJ2-7; possible D gene TRBD1, 5 bases. Germline-derived CDR1 and CDR2 are SQVTM and ANQGSEA. The CDR3 runs to 12 residues. Trimming shortened V by 5 bases and J by 3 bases, and 11 bases separated the two germline ends.

This clonotype was observed at least ten times. This chain's CDR3 is CASSKGTIYEQYF. CDR3 nucleotide sequence: TGCGCCAGCAGCAAAGGGACAATCTACGAGCAGTACTTC. V and J are TRBV5-1 and TRBJ2-7, with D tentatively TRBD1 (6 bases). Between the trimmed V and J ends, which lost 4 bases and 3 bases, there was a span of 11 bases. Germline CDR1 SGHRS, CDR2 YFSETQ. The CDR3 loop spans 13 amino acids.

At least ten counts were recorded for this clonotype. The gene calls are TRBV12-3 or TRBV12-4 and TRBJ2-6; D perhaps matches TRBD1 (5 bases). There are 15 residues in the CDR3. Trimming took 2 bases from V and 3 from J, leaving 8 bases between them. CDR3 nucleotide sequence: TGTGCCAGCAGTTTAAGGGGTTTTGGGGCCAACGTCCTGACTTTC. Its translation: CASSLRGFGANVLTF.